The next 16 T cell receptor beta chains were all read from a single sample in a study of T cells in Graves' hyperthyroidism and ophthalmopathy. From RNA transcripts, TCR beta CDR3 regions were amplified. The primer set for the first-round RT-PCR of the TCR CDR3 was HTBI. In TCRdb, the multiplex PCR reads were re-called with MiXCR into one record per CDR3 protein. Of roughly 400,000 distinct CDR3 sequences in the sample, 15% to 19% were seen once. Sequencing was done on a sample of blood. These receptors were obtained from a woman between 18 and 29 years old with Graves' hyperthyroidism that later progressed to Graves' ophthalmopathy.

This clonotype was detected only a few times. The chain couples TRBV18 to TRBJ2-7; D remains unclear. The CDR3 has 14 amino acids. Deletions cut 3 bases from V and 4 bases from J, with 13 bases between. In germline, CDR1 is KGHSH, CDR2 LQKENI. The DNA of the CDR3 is TGTGCCAGCTCACCCACGGGCCGACGGTACGAGCAGTACTTC. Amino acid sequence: CASSPTGRRYEQYF. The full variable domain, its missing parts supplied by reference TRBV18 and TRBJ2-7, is NAGVMQNPRHLVRRRGQEARLRCSPMKGHSHVYWYRQLPEEGLKFMVYLQKENIIDESGMPKERFSAEFPKEGPSILRIQQVVRGDSAAYFCASSPTGRRYEQYFGPGTRLTVT.

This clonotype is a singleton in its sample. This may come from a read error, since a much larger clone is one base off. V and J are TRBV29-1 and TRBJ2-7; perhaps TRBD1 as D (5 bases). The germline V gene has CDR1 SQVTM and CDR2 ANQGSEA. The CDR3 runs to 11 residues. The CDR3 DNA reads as TGCAGCGTTGTTCTGGACATCGGGCAGTCCTTC. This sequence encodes CSVVLDIGQSF.

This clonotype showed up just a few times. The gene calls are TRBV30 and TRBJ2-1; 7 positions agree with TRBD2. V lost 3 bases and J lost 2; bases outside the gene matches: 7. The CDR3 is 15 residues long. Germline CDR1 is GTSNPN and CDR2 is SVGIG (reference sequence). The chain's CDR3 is CAWSEVGTTYNEQFF. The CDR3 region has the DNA TGTGCCTGGAGCGAAGTGGGGACTACCTACAATGAGCAGTTCTTC. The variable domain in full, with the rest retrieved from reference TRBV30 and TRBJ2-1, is SQTIHQWPATLVQPVGSPLSLECTVEGTSNPNLYWYRQAAGRGLQLLFYSVGIGQISSEVPQNLSASRPQDRQFILSSKKLLLSDSGFYLCAWSEVGTTYNEQFFGPGTRLTVL.

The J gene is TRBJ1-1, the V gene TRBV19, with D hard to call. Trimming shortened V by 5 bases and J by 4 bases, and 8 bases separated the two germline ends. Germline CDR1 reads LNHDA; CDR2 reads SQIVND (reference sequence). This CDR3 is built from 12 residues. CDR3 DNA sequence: TGTGCCAGTAGTGCTTGGGGCACTGAAGCTTTCTTT. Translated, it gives CASSAWGTEAFF.

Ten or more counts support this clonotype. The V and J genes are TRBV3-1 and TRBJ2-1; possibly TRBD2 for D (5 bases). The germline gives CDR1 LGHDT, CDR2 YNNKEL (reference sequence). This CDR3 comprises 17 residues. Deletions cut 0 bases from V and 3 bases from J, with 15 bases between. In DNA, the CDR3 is TGTGCCAGCAGCCAAGAAGGTTGGAAAGACTACTACAATGAGCAGTTCTTC. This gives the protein CASSQEGWKDYYNEQFF.

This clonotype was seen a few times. The CDR3 spells CASSYPYTGELFF. In DNA form, the CDR3 reads TGTGCCAGCAGTTATCCATACACCGGGGAGCTGTTTTTT. The chain couples TRBV6-9 to TRBJ2-2, with D unclear. Germline lookup yields CDR1 MNHGY and CDR2 SVAAGI. V was pared by 2 bases and J by 3 bases, with 4 bases between. The CDR3 has 13 amino acids.

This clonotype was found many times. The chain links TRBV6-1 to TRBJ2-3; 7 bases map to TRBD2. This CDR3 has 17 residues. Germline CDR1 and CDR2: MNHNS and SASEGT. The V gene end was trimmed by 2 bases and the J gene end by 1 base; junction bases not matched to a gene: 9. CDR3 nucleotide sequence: TGTGCCAGCAGTGAATTCGTCGGGGGAGGGGGCACAGATACGCAGTATTTT. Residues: CASSEFVGGGGTDTQYF.

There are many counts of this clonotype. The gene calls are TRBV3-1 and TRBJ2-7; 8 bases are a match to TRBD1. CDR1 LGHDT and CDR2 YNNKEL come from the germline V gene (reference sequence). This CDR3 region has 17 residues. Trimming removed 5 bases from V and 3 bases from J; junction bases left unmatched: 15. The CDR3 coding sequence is TGTGCCAGCAGCTGGAAGACAGGGGTGGTGGGTAGCTACGAGCAGTACTTC. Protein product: CASSWKTGVVGSYEQYF.

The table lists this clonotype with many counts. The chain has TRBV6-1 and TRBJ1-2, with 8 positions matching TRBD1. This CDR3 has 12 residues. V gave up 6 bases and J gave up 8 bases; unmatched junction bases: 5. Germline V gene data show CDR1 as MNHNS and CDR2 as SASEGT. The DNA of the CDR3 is TGTGCCAGCAGAACGACAGGGGAAGGCTACACCTTC. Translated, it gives CASRTTGEGYTF.

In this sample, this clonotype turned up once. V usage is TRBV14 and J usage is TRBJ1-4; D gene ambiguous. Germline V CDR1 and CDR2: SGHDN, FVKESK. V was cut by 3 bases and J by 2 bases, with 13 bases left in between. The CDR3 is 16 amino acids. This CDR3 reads CASSHRKGATNEKLFF. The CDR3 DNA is TGTGCCAGCAGCCATCGGAAGGGTGCCACTAATGAAAAACTGTTTTTT. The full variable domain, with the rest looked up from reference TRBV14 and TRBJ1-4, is EAGVTQFPSHSVIEKGQTVTLRCDPISGHDNLYWYRRVMGKEIKFLLHFVKESKQDESGMPNNRFLAERTGGTYSTLKVQPAELEDSGVYFCASSHRKGATNEKLFFGSGTQLSVL.

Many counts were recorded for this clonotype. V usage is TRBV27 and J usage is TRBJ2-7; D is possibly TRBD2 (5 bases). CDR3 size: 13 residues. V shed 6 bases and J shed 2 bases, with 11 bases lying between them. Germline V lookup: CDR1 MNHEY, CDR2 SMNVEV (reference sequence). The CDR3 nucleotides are TGTGCCAGCAGGTGGGCGGGTACCTACGAGCAGTACTTC. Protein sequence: CASRWAGTYEQYF.

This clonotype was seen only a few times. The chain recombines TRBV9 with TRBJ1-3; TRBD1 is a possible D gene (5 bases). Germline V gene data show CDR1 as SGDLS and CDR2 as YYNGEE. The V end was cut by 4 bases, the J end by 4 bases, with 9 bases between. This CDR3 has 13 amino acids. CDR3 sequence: CASSRGRGNTIYF. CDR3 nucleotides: TGTGCCAGCAGCAGGGGACGGGGAAACACCATATATTTT.

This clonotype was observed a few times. The CDR3 loop is CSATPAGGWNEQYF. The CDR3 coding sequence is TGCAGTGCTACCCCAGCAGGGGGCTGGAACGAGCAGTACTTC. V usage is TRBV20-1 and J usage is TRBJ2-7, with 8 bases lining up with TRBD1. The germline V gene encodes CDR1 DFQATT and CDR2 SNEGSKA (reference sequence). V shed 4 bases and J 5 bases; nucleotides not matched to a gene: 10. This CDR3 has 14 residues.

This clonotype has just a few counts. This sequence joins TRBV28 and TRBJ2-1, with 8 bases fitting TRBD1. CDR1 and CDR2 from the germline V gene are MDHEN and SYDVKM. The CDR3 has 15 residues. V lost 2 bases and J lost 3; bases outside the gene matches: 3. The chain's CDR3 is CASSLSRGLYNEQFF. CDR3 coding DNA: TGTGCCAGCAGTTTAAGCAGGGGGCTCTACAATGAGCAGTTCTTC.

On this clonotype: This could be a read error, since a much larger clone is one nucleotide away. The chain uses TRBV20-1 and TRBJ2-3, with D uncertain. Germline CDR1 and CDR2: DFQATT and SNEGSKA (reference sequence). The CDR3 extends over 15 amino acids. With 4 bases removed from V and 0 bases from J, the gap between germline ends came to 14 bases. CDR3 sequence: CSAIGPRSSTDTQYF. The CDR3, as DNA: TGCAGTGCTATAGGCCCCCGATCGAGCACAGATACGCAGTATTTT.

The CDR3 sequence is CASSPYQMAGELFF. The CDR3 nucleotides read TGTGCCAGCAGCCCGTACCAGATGGCCGGGGAGCTGTTTTTT. The chain employs TRBV4-2 and TRBJ2-2; D gene ambiguous. V lost 4 bases to trimming and J lost 6 bases, with 12 bases between them. The length of the CDR3 is 14 residues. Germline V lookup: CDR1 LGHNA, CDR2 YNFKEQ.